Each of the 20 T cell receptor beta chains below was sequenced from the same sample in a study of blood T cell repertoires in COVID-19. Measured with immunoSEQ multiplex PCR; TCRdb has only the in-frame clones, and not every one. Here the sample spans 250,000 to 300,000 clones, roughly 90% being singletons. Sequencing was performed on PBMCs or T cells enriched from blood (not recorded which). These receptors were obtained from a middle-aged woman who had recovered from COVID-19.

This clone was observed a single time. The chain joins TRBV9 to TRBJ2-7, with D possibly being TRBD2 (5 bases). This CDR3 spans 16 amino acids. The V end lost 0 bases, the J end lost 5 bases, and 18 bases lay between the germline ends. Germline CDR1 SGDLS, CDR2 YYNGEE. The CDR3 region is CASSVDPRTAQHEQYF. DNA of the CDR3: TGTGCCAGCAGCGTAGACCCGAGGACTGCGCAGCACGAGCAGTACTTC.

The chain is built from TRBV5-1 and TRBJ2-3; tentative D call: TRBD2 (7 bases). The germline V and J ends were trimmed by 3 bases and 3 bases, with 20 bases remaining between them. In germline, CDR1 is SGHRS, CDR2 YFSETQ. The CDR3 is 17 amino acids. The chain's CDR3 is CASSSLPGGGRTDTQYF. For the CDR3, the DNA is TGCGCCAGCAGCTCCCTCCCGGGGGGCGGGAGAACAGATACGCAGTATTTT. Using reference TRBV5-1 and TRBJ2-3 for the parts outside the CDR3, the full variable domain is KAGVTQTPRYLIKTRGQQVTLSCSPISGHRSVSWYQQTPGQGLQFLFEYFSETQRNKGNFPGRFSGRQFSNSRSEMNVSTLELGDSALYLCASSSLPGGGRTDTQYFGPGTRLTVL.

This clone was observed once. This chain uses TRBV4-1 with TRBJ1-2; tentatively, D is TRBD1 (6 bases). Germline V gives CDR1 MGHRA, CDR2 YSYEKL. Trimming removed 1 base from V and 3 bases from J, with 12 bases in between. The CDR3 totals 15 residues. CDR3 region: CASSQVGGLDYGYTF. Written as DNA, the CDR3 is TGCGCCAGCAGCCAAGTGGGGGGGCTCGACTATGGCTACACCTTC.

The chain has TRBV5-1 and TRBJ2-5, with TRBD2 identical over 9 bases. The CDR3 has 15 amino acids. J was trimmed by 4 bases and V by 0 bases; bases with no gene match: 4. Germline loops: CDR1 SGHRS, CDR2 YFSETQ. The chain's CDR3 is CASSLEGGRGETQYF. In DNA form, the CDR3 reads TGCGCCAGCAGCTTGGAAGGCGGGAGGGGAGAGACCCAGTACTTC.

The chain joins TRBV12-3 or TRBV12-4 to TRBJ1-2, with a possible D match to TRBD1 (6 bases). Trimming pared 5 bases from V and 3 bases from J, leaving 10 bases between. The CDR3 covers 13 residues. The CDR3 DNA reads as TGTGCCAGCAGTCTACAGGGAGACTATGGCTACACCTTC. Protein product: CASSLQGDYGYTF.

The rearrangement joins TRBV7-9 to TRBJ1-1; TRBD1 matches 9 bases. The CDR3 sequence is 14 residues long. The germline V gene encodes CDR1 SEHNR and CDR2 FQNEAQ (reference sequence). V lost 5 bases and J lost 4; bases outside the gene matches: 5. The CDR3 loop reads CASSAQGALTEAFF. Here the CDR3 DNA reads TGTGCCAGCAGCGCACAGGGGGCTCTCACTGAAGCTTTCTTT.

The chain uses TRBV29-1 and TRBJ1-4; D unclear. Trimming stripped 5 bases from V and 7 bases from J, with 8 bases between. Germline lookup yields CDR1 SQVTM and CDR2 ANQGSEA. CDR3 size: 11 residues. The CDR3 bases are TGCAGCGTTCATCAGGTTGAAAAACTGTTTTTT. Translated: CSVHQVEKLFF.

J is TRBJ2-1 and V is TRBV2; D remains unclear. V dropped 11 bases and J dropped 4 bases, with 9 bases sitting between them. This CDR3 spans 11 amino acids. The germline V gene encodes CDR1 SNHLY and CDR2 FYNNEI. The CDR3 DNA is TGTGCCGGCCGACTGTACAATGAGCAGTTCTTC. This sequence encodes CAGRLYNEQFF.

The CDR3 DNA reads TGCGCCAGTCGGACAGGGGACACAGATACGCAGTATTTT. This gives the protein CASRTGDTDTQYF. V gene TRBV5-1 combines with J gene TRBJ2-3, with TRBD1 matching 9 bases. The germline V gene encodes CDR1 SGHRS and CDR2 YFSETQ. Trimming removed 8 bases from V and 2 bases from J; junction bases left unmatched: 3. The CDR3 covers 13 residues.

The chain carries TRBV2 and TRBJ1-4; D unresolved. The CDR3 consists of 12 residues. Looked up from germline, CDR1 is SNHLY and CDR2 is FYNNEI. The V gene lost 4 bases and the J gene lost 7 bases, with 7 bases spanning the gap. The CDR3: CASSVGVEKLFF. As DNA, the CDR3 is TGTGCCAGCAGTGTCGGGGTTGAAAAACTGTTTTTT.

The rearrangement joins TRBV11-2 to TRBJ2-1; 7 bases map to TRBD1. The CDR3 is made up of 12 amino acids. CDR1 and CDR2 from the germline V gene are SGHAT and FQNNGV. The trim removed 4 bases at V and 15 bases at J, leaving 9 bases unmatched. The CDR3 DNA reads TGTGCCAGCAGCTACTTCCGGGACAGCCCGTTCTTC. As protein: CASSYFRDSPFF.

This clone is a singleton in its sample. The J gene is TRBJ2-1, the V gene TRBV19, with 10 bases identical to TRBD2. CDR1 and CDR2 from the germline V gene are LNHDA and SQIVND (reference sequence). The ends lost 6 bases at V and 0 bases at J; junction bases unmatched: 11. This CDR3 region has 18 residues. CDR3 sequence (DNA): TGTGCCAGTAGCTCTAGCGGGGGACCTCCGAGCTCCTACAATGAGCAGTTCTTC. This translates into CASSSSGGPPSSYNEQFF.

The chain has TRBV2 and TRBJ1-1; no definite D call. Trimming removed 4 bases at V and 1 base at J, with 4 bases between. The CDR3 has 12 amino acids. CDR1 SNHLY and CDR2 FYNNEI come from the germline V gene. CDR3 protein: CASSVQNTEAFF. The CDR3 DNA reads TGTGCCAGCAGTGTTCAGAACACTGAAGCTTTCTTT.

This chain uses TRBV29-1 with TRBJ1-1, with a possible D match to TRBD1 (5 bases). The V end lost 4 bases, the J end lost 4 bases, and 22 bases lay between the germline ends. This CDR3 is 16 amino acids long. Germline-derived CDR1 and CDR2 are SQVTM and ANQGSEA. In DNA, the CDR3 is TGCAGCGTTGGCCAAGGGGCAGGCCAAATCGGCACTGAAGCTTTCTTT. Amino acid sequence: CSVGQGAGQIGTEAFF.

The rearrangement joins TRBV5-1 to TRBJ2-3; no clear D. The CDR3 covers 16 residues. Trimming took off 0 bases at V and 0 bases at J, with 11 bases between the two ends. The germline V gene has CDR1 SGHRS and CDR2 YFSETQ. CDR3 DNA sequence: TGCGCCAGCAGCTTGGCCAACAGTCCTAGCACAGATACGCAGTATTTT. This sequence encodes CASSLANSPSTDTQYF.

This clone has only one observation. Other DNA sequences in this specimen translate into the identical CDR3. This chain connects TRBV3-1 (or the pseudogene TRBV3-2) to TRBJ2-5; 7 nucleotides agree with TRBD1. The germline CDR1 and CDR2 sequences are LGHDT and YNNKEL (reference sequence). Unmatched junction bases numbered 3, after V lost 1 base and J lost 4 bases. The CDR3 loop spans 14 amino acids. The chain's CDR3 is CASSQGQGRETQYF. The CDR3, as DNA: TGTGCCAGCAGCCAAGGACAGGGCCGAGAGACCCAGTACTTC.

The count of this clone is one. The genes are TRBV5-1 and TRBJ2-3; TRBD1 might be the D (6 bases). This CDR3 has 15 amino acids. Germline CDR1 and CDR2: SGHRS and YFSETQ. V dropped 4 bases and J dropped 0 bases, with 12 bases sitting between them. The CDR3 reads CASSRRDTSTDTQYF. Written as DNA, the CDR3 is TGCGCCAGCAGCCGCCGGGACACTAGCACAGATACGCAGTATTTT.

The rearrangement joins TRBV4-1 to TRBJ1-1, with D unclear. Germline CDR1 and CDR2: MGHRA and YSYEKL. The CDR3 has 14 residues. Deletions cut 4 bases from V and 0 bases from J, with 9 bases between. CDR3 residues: CASSPVQLNTEAFF. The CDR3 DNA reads TGCGCCAGCAGCCCCGTCCAGTTGAACACTGAAGCTTTCTTT.

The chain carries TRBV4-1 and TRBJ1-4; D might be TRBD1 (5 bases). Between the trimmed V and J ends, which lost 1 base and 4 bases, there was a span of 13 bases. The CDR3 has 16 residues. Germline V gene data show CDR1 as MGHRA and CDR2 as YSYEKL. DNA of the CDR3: TGCGCCAGCAGCCAAGGGCAGGGAGGTGGTAATGAAAAACTGTTTTTT. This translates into CASSQGQGGGNEKLFF.

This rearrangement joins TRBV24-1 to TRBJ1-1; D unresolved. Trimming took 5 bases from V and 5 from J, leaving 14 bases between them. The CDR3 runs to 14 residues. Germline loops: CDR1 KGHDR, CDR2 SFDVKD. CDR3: CATSAKWARTEAFF. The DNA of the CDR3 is TGTGCCACCAGTGCTAAATGGGCGCGAACTGAAGCTTTCTTT.